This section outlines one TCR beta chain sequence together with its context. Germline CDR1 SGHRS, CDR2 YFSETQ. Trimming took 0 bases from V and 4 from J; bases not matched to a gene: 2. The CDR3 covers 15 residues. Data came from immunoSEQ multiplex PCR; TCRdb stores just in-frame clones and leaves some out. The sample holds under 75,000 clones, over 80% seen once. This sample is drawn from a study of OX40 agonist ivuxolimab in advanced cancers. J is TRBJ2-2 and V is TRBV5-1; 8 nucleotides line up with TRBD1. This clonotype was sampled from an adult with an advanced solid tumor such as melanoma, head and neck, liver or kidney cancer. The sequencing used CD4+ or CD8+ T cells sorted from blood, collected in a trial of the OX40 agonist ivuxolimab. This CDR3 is CASSLGTGSTGELFF. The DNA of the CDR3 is TGCGCCAGCAGCTTGGGGACAGGGAGCACCGGGGAGCTGTTTTTT.